The T cell receptor beta chain described here comes from a study of T cells in localized non-small cell lung cancer. This clone is medium-sized in the sample. Assay used: immunoSEQ multiplex PCR; TCRdb lists only in-frame clones, some missing. The table shows roughly 7,000 clones, with around 49% occurring only once. Germline V gene sequence: CDR1 MNHGY, CDR2 SAAAGT. Germline trimming cut 7 bases from V and 6 bases from J; bases unmatched to any gene: 6. The CDR3 sequence is 12 residues long. The rearrangement uses TRBV6-8 and TRBJ2-7, with TRBD2 identical over 7 bases. This TCR was sampled from a man aged 35-69 years with stage I lung adenocarcinoma. The source was lymph node tissue, collected before any cancer treatment. CDR3 amino acids: CASTGGAGEQYF. The CDR3 DNA is TGTGCCAGCACGGGAGGAGCCGGCGAGCAGTACTTC.